This T cell receptor beta chain was recovered during a study of early T cells in non-severe SARS-CoV-2 infection. Trimming removed 2 bases at V and 4 bases at J, with 21 bases between. In germline, CDR1 is SGHTA, CDR2 FQGNSA. This CDR3 has 17 residues. MiXCR was run by TCRdb on the 5' RACE reads, yielding one entry per CDR3 protein. The repertoire holds around 60,000 distinct CDR3 sequences, with about 12% as singletons. In its sample, this clonotype was seen a few times. The sample comprised whole blood. The J gene is TRBJ2-7, the V gene TRBV7-2; TRBD2 might be the D (6 bases). The clonotype was recovered from an adult who was a healthcare worker with PCR-confirmed SARS-CoV-2 infection or an uninfected control (not recorded which). The CDR3 spells CASSLYVGRDPTYEQYF. The CDR3 DNA follows: TGTGCCAGCAGCTTATATGTAGGGCGGGACCCAACGTACGAGCAGTACTTC. The full variable domain, in which reference TRBV7-2 and TRBJ2-7 provide the parts outside the CDR3, is GAGVSQSPSNKVTEKGKDVELRCDPISGHTALYWYRQSLGQGLEFLIYFQGNSAPDKSGLPSDRFSAERTGGSVSTLTIQRTQQEDSAVYLCASSLYVGRDPTYEQYFGPGTRLTVT.